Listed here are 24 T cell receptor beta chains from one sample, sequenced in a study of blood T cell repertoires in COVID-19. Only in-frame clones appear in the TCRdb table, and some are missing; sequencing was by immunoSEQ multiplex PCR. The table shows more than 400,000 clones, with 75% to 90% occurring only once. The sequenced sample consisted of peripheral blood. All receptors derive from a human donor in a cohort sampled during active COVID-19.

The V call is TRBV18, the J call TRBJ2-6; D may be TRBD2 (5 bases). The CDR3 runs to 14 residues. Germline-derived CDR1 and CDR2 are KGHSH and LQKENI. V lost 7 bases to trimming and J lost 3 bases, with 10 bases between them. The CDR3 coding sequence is TGTGCCAGCTTAAAGAGCGGTGGGGCCAACGTCCTGACTTTC. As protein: CASLKSGGANVLTF. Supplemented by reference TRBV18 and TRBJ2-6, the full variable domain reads NAGVMQNPRHLVRRRGQEARLRCSPMKGHSHVYWYRQLPEEGLKFMVYLQKENIIDESGMPKERFSAEFPKEGPSILRIQQVVRGDSAAYFCASLKSGGANVLTFGAGSRLTVL.

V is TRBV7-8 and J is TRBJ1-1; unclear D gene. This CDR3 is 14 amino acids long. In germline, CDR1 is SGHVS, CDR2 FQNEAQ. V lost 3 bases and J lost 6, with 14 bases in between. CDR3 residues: CASSFLVEGSEAFF. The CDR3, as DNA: TGTGCCAGCAGCTTTTTGGTAGAGGGCTCTGAAGCTTTCTTT.

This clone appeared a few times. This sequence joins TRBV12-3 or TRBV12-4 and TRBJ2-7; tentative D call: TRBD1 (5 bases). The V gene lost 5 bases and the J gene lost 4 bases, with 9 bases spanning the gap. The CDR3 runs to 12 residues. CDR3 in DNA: TGTGCCAGCAGTCGACAGAGTTACGAGCAGTACTTC. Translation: CASSRQSYEQYF.

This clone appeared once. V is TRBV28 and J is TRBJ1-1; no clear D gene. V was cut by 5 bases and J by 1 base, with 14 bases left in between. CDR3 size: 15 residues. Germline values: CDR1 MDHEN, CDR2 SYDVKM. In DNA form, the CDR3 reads TGTGCCAGCAGTGGACTGACCGGGAAGAACACTGAAGCTTTCTTT. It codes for CASSGLTGKNTEAFF.

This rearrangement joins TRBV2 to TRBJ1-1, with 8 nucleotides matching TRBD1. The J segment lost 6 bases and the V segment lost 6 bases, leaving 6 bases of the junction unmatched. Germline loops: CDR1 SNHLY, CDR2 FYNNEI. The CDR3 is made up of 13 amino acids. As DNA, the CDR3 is TGTGCCAGCAGGAGGACAGGGCTCTCTGAAGCTTTCTTT. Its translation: CASRRTGLSEAFF.

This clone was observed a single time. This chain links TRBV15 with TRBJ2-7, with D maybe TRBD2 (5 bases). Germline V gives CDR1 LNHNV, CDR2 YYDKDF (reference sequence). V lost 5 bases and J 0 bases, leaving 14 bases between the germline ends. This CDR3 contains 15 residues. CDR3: CATSRGRSASYEQYF. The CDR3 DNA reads TGTGCCACCAGCCGAGGGCGGTCAGCCTCCTACGAGCAGTACTTC.

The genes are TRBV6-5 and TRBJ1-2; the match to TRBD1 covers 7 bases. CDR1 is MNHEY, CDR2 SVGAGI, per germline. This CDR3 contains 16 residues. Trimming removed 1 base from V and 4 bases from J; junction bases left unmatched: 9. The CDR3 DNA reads TGTGCCAGCAGTTACTTCCAGGGACAGTCGGGCTATGGCTACACCTTC. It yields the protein CASSYFQGQSGYGYTF.

The CDR3: CSVRVTDSGNTIYF. CDR3 coding DNA: TGCAGCGTCCGTGTGACAGACTCTGGAAACACCATATATTTT. V and J are TRBV29-1 and TRBJ1-3; tentative D call: TRBD1 (5 bases). The CDR3 runs to 14 residues. The ends were cut back, 6 bases at V and 0 bases at J, with 12 bases in the middle. Germline V gene data show CDR1 as SQVTM and CDR2 as ANQGSEA.

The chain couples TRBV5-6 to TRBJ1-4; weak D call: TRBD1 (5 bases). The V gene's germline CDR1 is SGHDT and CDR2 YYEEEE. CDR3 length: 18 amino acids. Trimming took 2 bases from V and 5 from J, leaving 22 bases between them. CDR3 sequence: CASSLGGAASWGNEKLFF. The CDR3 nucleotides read TGTGCCAGCAGCTTAGGCGGGGCAGCCTCATGGGGGAATGAAAAACTGTTTTTT.

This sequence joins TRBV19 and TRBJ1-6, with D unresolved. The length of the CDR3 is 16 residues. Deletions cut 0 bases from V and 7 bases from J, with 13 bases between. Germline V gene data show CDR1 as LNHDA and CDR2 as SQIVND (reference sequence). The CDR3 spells CASSIEQAALNSPLHF. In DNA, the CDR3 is TGTGCCAGTAGTATAGAGCAGGCCGCTCTCAATTCACCCCTCCACTTT.

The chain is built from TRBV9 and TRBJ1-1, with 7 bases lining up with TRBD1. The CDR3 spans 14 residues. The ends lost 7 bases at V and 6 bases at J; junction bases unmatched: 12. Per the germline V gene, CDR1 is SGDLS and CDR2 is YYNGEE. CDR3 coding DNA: TGTGCCAGCTCCCAGGGGGGCGCCGAACCTGAAGCTTTCTTT. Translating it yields CASSQGGAEPEAFF.

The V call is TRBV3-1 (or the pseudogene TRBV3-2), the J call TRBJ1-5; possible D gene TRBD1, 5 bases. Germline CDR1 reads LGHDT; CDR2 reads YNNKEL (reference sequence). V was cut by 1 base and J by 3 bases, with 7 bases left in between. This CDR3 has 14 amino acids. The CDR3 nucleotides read TGTGCCAGCAGCCAAGGCAGGGTCAATCAGCCCCAGCATTTT. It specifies CASSQGRVNQPQHF.

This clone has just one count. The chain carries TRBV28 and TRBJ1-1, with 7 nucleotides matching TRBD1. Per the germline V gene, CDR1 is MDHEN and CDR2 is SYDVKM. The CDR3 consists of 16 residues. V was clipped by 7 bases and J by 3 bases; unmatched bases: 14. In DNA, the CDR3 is TGTGCCAGCACCTTGACAGGGACACGCGGTTACACTGAAGCTTTCTTT. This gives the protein CASTLTGTRGYTEAFF.

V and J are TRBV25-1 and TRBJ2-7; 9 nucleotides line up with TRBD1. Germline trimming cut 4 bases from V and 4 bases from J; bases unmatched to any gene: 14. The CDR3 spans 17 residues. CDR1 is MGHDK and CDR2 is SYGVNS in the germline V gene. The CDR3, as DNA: TGTGCCAGCAGTGCCTGGGACAGGGCGAGGGGTGCGTACGAGCAGTACTTC. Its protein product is CASSAWDRARGAYEQYF.

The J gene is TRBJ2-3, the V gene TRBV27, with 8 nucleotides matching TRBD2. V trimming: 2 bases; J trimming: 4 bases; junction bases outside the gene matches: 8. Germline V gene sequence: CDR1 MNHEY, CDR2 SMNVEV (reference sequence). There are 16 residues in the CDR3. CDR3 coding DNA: TGTGCCAGCAGTTTAGGGTTCGCGGGAGGCGCAGATACGCAGTATTTT. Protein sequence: CASSLGFAGGADTQYF.

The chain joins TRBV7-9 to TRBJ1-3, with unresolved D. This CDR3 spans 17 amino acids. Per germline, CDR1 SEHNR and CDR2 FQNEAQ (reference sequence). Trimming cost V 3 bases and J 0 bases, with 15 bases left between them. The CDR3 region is CASSFRYNYDSGNTIYF. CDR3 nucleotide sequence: TGTGCCAGCAGCTTTCGGTATAATTACGACTCTGGAAACACCATATATTTT.

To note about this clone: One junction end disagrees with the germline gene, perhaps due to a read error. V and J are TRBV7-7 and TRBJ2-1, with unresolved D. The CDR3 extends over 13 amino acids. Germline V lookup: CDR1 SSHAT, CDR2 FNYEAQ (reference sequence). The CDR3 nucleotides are TGTGCTAGCAGCCAACTTACCGACAATGAGCAGTTCTTC. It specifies CASSQLTDNEQFF.

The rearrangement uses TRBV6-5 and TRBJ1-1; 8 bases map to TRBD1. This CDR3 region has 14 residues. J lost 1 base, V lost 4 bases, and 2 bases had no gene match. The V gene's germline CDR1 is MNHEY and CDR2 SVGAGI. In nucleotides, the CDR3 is TGTGCCAGCAGTTCAGGGACAGGGAACACTGAAGCTTTCTTT. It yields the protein CASSSGTGNTEAFF.

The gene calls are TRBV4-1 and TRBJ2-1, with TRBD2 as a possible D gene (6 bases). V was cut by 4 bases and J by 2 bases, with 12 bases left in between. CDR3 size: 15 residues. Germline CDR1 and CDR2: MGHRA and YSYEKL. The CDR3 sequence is CASSPIAAPYNEQFF. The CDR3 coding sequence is TGCGCCAGCAGCCCCATAGCGGCTCCCTACAATGAGCAGTTCTTC.

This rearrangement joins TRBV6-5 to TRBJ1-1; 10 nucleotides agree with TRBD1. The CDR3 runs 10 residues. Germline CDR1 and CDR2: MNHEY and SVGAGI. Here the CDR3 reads CSSGTGAAFF. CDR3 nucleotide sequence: TGTTCATCGGGGACAGGGGCGGCTTTCTTT.

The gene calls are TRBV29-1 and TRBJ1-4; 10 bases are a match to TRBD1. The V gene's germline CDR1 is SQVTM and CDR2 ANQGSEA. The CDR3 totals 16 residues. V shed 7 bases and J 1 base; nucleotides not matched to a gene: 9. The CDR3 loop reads CSARDRGLLTNEKLFF. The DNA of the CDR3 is TGCAGCGCCCGGGACAGGGGCCTTTTAACTAATGAAAAACTGTTTTTT.

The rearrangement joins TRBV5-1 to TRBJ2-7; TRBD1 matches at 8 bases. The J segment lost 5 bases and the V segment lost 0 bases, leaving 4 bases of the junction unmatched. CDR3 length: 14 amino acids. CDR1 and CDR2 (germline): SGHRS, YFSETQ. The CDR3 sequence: CASSLGTGINEQYF. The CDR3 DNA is TGCGCCAGCAGCTTGGGGACAGGGATCAACGAGCAGTACTTC.

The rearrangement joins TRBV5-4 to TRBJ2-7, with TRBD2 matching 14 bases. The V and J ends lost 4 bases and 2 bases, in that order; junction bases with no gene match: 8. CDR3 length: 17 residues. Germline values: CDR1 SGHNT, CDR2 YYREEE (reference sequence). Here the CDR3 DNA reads TGTGCCAGCAGCCCCGGGACTAGCGGGAGTGTCCCCTACGAGCAGTACTTC. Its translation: CASSPGTSGSVPYEQYF.

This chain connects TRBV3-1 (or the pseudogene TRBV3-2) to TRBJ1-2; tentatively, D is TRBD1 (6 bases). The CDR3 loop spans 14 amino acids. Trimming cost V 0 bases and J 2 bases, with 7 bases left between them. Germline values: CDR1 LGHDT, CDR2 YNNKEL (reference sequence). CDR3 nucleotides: TGTGCCAGCAGCCAAGAAAGGGGGAACTATGGCTACACCTTC. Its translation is CASSQERGNYGYTF.